Presented here are 19 T cell receptor beta chains from one specimen sequenced in a study of T-cell reconstitution after alpha-beta-depleted transplantation in children. For TCRbeta, the library was prepared with unique molecular identifiers. TCRdb re-analysed the PCR reads in MiXCR, keeping a single row per CDR3 protein. The sample lists roughly 250,000 distinct CDR3 sequences; around 7.8% were seen once. Here the sequenced sample was PBMCs, mostly from graft donor cells, taken 180 days after TCRalphabeta/CD19-depleted stem cell transplant. The receptors were gathered from a male patient aged 10-17 years who had a stem cell transplant for acute lymphoblastic leukemia, so the T cells may come from the graft donor.

In this sample, this clonotype turned up many times. This chain links TRBV5-1 with TRBJ2-5, with 7 bases identical to TRBD1. The CDR3 sequence is 13 residues long. Germline trimming cut 4 bases from V and 5 bases from J; bases unmatched to any gene: 5. Germline V gene sequence: CDR1 SGHRS, CDR2 YFSETQ. Here the CDR3 reads CASSVGQSETQYF. The CDR3 DNA reads as TGCGCCAGCAGCGTGGGACAGTCGGAGACCCAGTACTTC.

This clonotype has a count of ten or more. The chain recombines TRBV10-3 with TRBJ1-2; a weak D match, TRBD1 (5 bases). Germline V gene data show CDR1 as ENHRY and CDR2 as SYGVKD. V lost 5 bases and J lost 3, with 10 bases in between. The CDR3 is 13 residues long. CDR3 DNA sequence: TGTGCCATCAGTAACGACAGAGACTATGGCTACACCTTC. Its translation: CAISNDRDYGYTF.

This clonotype has ten or more counts. The CDR3 DNA reads TGTGCCAGCAGTCCCCCGGGGGGGCCCTCCAATGAGCAGTTCTTC. Protein product: CASSPPGGPSNEQFF. J is TRBJ2-1 and V is TRBV12-3 or TRBV12-4, with TRBD2 matching 8 bases. This CDR3 has 15 amino acids. V shed 5 bases and J 6 bases; nucleotides not matched to a gene: 9.

The sample holds many counts of this clonotype. The genes are TRBV9 and TRBJ2-5; 7 nucleotides match TRBD1. Germline-derived CDR1 and CDR2 are SGDLS and YYNGEE. This CDR3 has 14 amino acids. V lost 3 bases, J lost 3 bases, and 5 bases stayed unmatched. This CDR3 reads CASSGGQSEETQYF. In nucleotides, the CDR3 is TGTGCCAGCAGCGGGGGACAGTCCGAAGAGACCCAGTACTTC.

In regard to this clonotype: This may arise from a read error, as a much more abundant clone is one base away. J is TRBJ2-6 and V is TRBV13; D gene ambiguous. This CDR3 is built from 15 residues. The germline gives CDR1 PRHDT, CDR2 FYEKMQ (reference sequence). Here the CDR3 DNA reads TGTGCCAGCAGCTTAGGCTCGACAAAGGCCAGCGTCCTGACTTTC. It is translated as CASSLGSTKASVLTF.

The CDR3 nucleotides read TGCAGTGCTAGTTACAGGGTGGGCGGCTATGGCTACACCTTC. As protein: CSASYRVGGYGYTF. The gene calls are TRBV20-1 and TRBJ1-2, with D possibly being TRBD1 (6 bases). The ends were cut back, 3 bases at V and 4 bases at J, with 15 bases in the middle. The CDR3 extends over 14 amino acids. Looked up from germline, CDR1 is DFQATT and CDR2 is SNEGSKA (reference sequence).

This clonotype was seen ten or more times. The chain links TRBV29-1 to TRBJ1-1; D uncertain. CDR1 and CDR2 (germline): SQVTM, ANQGSEA. The CDR3 has 13 residues. Trimming pared 4 bases from V and 0 bases from J, leaving 9 bases between. The CDR3 DNA reads TGCAGCGTTGCCCTGGGAGTGAACACTGAAGCTTTCTTT. Translating it yields CSVALGVNTEAFF.

This clonotype was seen many times. The chain joins TRBV7-9 to TRBJ1-5; D is unresolved. In germline, CDR1 is SEHNR, CDR2 FQNEAQ (reference sequence). V lost 1 base to trimming and J lost 11 bases, with 18 bases between them. CDR3 size: 15 residues. CDR3 coding DNA: TGTGCCAGCAGCTTAGGAGGTGAGGGAATGAGGACCCAGCATTTT. It specifies CASSLGGEGMRTQHF.

This clonotype was counted at least ten times. The chain has TRBV9 and TRBJ2-7; 8 nucleotides line up with TRBD2. V was pared by 2 bases and J by 5 bases, with 6 bases of the junction left unmatched. The CDR3 length is 14 residues. The germline V gene has CDR1 SGDLS and CDR2 YYNGEE. CDR3 residues: CASSVRGASDEQYF. CDR3 nucleotides: TGTGCCAGCAGCGTGCGGGGGGCATCTGACGAGCAGTACTTC.

In its sample, this clonotype was seen many times. This chain connects TRBV6-2 or TRBV6-3 to TRBJ2-2; TRBD2 matches at 10 bases. Germline CDR1 is MNHEY and CDR2 is SVGEGT. The CDR3 covers 20 residues. With V trimmed by 6 bases and J by 4 bases, 20 bases remained unmatched. CDR3: CASRTTRSGPLAGGTGELFF. DNA of the CDR3: TGTGCCAGCAGGACTACTCGATCTGGCCCCTTAGCGGGGGGCACCGGGGAGCTGTTTTTT.

This clonotype has at least ten counts. The gene calls are TRBV7-2 and TRBJ1-3, with 9 bases aligning to TRBD1. This CDR3 has 15 residues. Germline lookup yields CDR1 SGHTA and CDR2 FQGNSA. J was trimmed by 0 bases and V by 4 bases; bases with no gene match: 1. The CDR3 sequence: CASSSQGASGNTIYF. The CDR3 DNA is TGTGCCAGCAGCTCACAGGGGGCCTCTGGAAACACCATATATTTT.

V is TRBV19 and J is TRBJ1-5, with TRBD1 as a possible D gene (6 bases). Looked up from germline, CDR1 is LNHDA and CDR2 is SQIVND (reference sequence). V was pared by 1 base and J by 7 bases, with 11 bases between. This CDR3 region has 14 residues. CDR3 sequence (DNA): TGTGCCAGTAGTATAGCCAGGGGAAGCCAGCCCCAGCATTTT. Its protein is CASSIARGSQPQHF. The entire variable domain, with the rest obtained from reference TRBV19 and TRBJ1-5, is as follows: DGGITQSPKYLFRKEGQNVTLSCEQNLNHDAMYWYRQDPGQGLRLIYYSQIVNDFQKGDIAEGYSVSREKKESFPLTVTSAQKNPTAFYLCASSIARGSQPQHFGDGTRLSIL.

This clonotype was counted between two and nine times. The chain uses TRBV25-1 and TRBJ2-5, with 7 nucleotides matching TRBD1. J lost 1 base, V lost 1 base, and 6 bases had no gene match. This CDR3 is 16 amino acids long. Germline V gives CDR1 MGHDK, CDR2 SYGVNS. CDR3 residues: CASSELGQLFQETQYF. The CDR3 region has the DNA TGTGCCAGCAGTGAATTGGGACAGTTATTCCAAGAGACCCAGTACTTC.

This clonotype appeared many times. The chain carries TRBV12-3 or TRBV12-4 and TRBJ1-2, with D possibly being TRBD1 (5 bases). The V end lost 4 bases, the J end lost 4 bases, and 10 bases lay between the germline ends. The CDR3 contains 13 residues. The CDR3 reads CASSWGRSYGYTF. The CDR3 DNA follows: TGTGCCAGCAGTTGGGGCAGGTCCTATGGCTACACCTTC.

This clonotype occurred many times. The chain employs TRBV2 and TRBJ1-1; D remains unclear. Trimming shortened V by 6 bases and J by 5 bases, and 10 bases separated the two germline ends. Germline V gene data show CDR1 as SNHLY and CDR2 as FYNNEI. The CDR3 totals 12 residues. CDR3 sequence (DNA): TGTGCCAGCAGGACCCCCTGGACTGAAGCTTTCTTT. It codes for CASRTPWTEAFF.

This clonotype was recorded at least ten times. The chain employs TRBV5-1 and TRBJ2-7, with TRBD2 matching over 7 bases. The CDR3 has 13 residues. Looked up from germline, CDR1 is SGHRS and CDR2 is YFSETQ. Germline trimming cut 0 bases from V and 6 bases from J; bases unmatched to any gene: 3. CDR3 in amino acids: CASSLALATEQYF. Here the CDR3 DNA reads TGCGCCAGCAGCTTGGCACTAGCGACCGAGCAGTACTTC.

In this sample, this clonotype turned up many times. This chain links TRBV6-5 with TRBJ1-1, with a possible D match to TRBD1 (5 bases). Looked up from germline, CDR1 is MNHEY and CDR2 is SVGAGI. V lost 5 bases, J lost 2 bases, and 9 bases lay in between. The CDR3 totals 13 residues. In DNA, the CDR3 is TGTGCCAGCAGTCGGGACGCAAACACTGAAGCTTTCTTT. This sequence encodes CASSRDANTEAFF.

This clonotype has ten or more counts. The V and J genes are TRBV11-2 and TRBJ2-5; perhaps D is TRBD1 or TRBD2 (8 bases each). The length of the CDR3 is 16 residues. The V end was cut by 1 base, the J end by 5 bases, with 17 bases between. Germline lookup yields CDR1 SGHAT and CDR2 FQNNGV. The CDR3 DNA sequence: TGTGCCAGCAGCTTAGTCGGGGGGGACAGGAGCGAGACCCAGTACTTC. Its translation is CASSLVGGDRSETQYF.

This clonotype has at least ten counts. The chain links TRBV2 to TRBJ2-5; unclear D gene. V lost 4 bases and J 4 bases, leaving 10 bases between the germline ends. Looked up from germline, CDR1 is SNHLY and CDR2 is FYNNEI. The CDR3 spans 13 residues. The CDR3 region is CASSVGDGETQYF. In nucleotides, the CDR3 is TGTGCCAGCAGTGTTGGCGACGGAGAGACCCAGTACTTC. The full variable domain, with the rest looked up from reference TRBV2 and TRBJ2-5, is EPEVTQTPSHQVTQMGQEVILRCVPISNHLYFYWYRQILGQKVEFLVSFYNNEISEKSEIFDDQFSVERPDGSNFTLKIRSTKLEDSAMYFCASSVGDGETQYFGPGTRLLVL.